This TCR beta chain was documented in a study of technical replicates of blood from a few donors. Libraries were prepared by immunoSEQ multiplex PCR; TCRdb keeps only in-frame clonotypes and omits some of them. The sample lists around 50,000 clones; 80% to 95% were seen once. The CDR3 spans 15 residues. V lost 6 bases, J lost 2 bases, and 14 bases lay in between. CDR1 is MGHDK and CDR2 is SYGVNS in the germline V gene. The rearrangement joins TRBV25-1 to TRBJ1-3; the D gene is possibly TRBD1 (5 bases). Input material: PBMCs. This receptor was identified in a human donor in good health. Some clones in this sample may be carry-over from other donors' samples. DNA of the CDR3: TGTGCCAGCAGCCCTGAACGGGGGACTGGAAACACCATATATTTT. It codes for CASSPERGTGNTIYF.